Detailed here is one T cell receptor beta chain. This entry is derived from a study of blood T cell repertoires in COVID-19. Measured with immunoSEQ multiplex PCR; TCRdb has only the in-frame clones, and not every one. Here the sample spans 56,000 or so clones, roughly 90% being singletons. Material for sequencing was peripheral blood. This clonotype was sampled from a human donor in a cohort sampled during active COVID-19.

CDR3: CASSEVWGQNQPQHF. The CDR3 region has the DNA TGTGCCAGCAGTGAAGTGTGGGGCCAGAATCAGCCCCAGCATTTT. The V gene is TRBV6-1, the J gene TRBJ1-5; possibly TRBD1 for D (5 bases). Per germline, CDR1 MNHNS and CDR2 SASEGT. Trimming cost V 1 base and J 4 bases, with 11 bases left between them. The CDR3 has 15 residues.